A selection of T cell receptor beta chains follows, all from one sample in a study of blood T cell repertoires in COVID-19. The data were produced by immunoSEQ multiplex PCR, yet TCRdb's version contains in-frame clones alone and is incomplete. This sample has 200,000 to 250,000 clones; about 90% occur once, and the top ten carry more than 0.95%. The sequenced sample was peripheral blood. Receptor source: a man aged 30-40 years with acute or convalescent COVID-19. CDR3s include the opening cysteine and the closing phenylalanine or tryptophan. Fields, in order: J gene, D gene, clone size, V gene, CDR3 DNA, CDR3 protein. A D gene is named only where the DNA matches it firmly. The listing skips clone size in some rows; elsewhere it reads once, few, many or a size class.

j_gene: TRBJ1-2
d_gene: TRBD1
abundance: .
v_gene: TRBV28
CDR3nt: TGTGCCAGCAGTTCGACAGGGCCCTATGGCTACACCTTC
CDR3aa: CASSSTGPYGYTF

j_gene: TRBJ1-2
d_gene: .
abundance: .
v_gene: TRBV28
CDR3nt: TGTGCCAGCAGGTTCGCCAGCAGCGGGGTTTTGAGGTCCCACTACACCTTC
CDR3aa: CASRFASSGVLRSHYTF

j_gene: TRBJ2-2
d_gene: .
abundance: .
v_gene: TRBV6-1
CDR3nt: TGTGCCAGCAGTGAAGCGTTACTCGCCGGGGAGCTGTTTTTT
CDR3aa: CASSEALLAGELFF

j_gene: TRBJ1-2
d_gene: TRBD1
abundance: .
v_gene: TRBV2
CDR3nt: TGTGCCAGCAGTGACGCCGGGACAGGCTCTTCCAACTATGGCTACACCTTC
CDR3aa: CASSDAGTGSSNYGYTF

j_gene: TRBJ2-7
d_gene: .
abundance: .
v_gene: TRBV5-1
CDR3nt: TGCGCCAGCAGCTTGGCCAGGTCAGGGGCGACCTACGAGCAGTACTTC
CDR3aa: CASSLARSGATYEQYF

j_gene: TRBJ2-1
d_gene: .
abundance: .
v_gene: TRBV11-3
CDR3nt: TGTGCCAGCAGCTTAACCAAGGGGGACCACAATGAGCAGTTCTTC
CDR3aa: CASSLTKGDHNEQFF

j_gene: TRBJ2-7
d_gene: TRBD2
abundance: once
v_gene: TRBV7-2
CDR3nt: TGTGCCAGCAGCTTTAGCGGGGCCTACGAGCAGTACTTC
CDR3aa: CASSFSGAYEQYF

j_gene: TRBJ1-1
d_gene: .
abundance: .
v_gene: TRBV18
CDR3nt: TGTGCCAGCTCACCATCTTCTAGCGGATTGACTGAAGCTTTCTTT
CDR3aa: CASSPSSSGLTEAFF

j_gene: TRBJ2-3
d_gene: .
abundance: .
v_gene: TRBV19
CDR3nt: TGTGCCAGTAGTATAGCCGCAGATACGCAGTATTTT
CDR3aa: CASSIAADTQYF

j_gene: TRBJ2-1
d_gene: TRBD1
abundance: .
v_gene: TRBV15
CDR3nt: TGTGCCACCAGCGGGGGACAGGGAGGTTTAGGTGAGCAGTTCTTC
CDR3aa: CATSGGQGGLGEQFF

j_gene: TRBJ1-4
d_gene: TRBD1
abundance: .
v_gene: TRBV7-9
CDR3nt: TGTGCCAGCAGCACCCCGGGACAGGGGGAAGCTAATGAAAAACTGTTTTTT
CDR3aa: CASSTPGQGEANEKLFF

j_gene: TRBJ1-6
d_gene: .
abundance: .
v_gene: TRBV6-5
CDR3nt: TGTGCCAGCGGCAGGGCCGTAGGATCTTCACCCCTCCACTTT
CDR3aa: CASGRAVGSSPLHF

j_gene: TRBJ2-5
d_gene: TRBD2
abundance: .
v_gene: TRBV11-2
CDR3nt: TGTGCCAGCAGCTTAATTAGCGGGAGATGGGAGACCCAGTACTTC
CDR3aa: CASSLISGRWETQYF

j_gene: TRBJ2-3
d_gene: .
abundance: .
v_gene: TRBV27
CDR3nt: TGTGCCAGCAGTTTGTGGTTAGGACAACCACAATCAGATACGCAGTATTTT
CDR3aa: CASSLWLGQPQSDTQYF

j_gene: TRBJ1-1
d_gene: TRBD1
abundance: .
v_gene: TRBV18
CDR3nt: TGTGCCAGCTCACCTATGGACAGGGGGAACACTGAAGCTTTCTTT
CDR3aa: CASSPMDRGNTEAFF

j_gene: TRBJ1-3
d_gene: .
abundance: .
v_gene: TRBV30
CDR3nt: TGTGCCTGGAGTACAGGGAACTCTGGAAACACCATATATTTT
CDR3aa: CAWSTGNSGNTIYF

j_gene: TRBJ1-2
d_gene: .
abundance: once
v_gene: TRBV2
CDR3nt: TGTGCCAGCAGTGAAGCGCGGGGGGGGTATGGCTACACCTTC
CDR3aa: CASSEARGGYGYTF

j_gene: TRBJ1-1
d_gene: .
abundance: .
v_gene: TRBV7-9
CDR3nt: TGTGCCAGCAGCCTTGGGACATTTAACACTGAAGCTTTCTTT
CDR3aa: CASSLGTFNTEAFF

j_gene: TRBJ2-7
d_gene: .
abundance: .
v_gene: TRBV25-1
CDR3nt: TGTGCCACGGGACAAGCTGGCTCCTACGAGCAGTACTTC
CDR3aa: CATGQAGSYEQYF

j_gene: TRBJ2-5
d_gene: .
abundance: .
v_gene: TRBV5-1
CDR3nt: TGCGCCAGCAGCCGGGAAGAGACCCAGTACTTC
CDR3aa: CASSREETQYF

j_gene: TRBJ2-6
d_gene: .
abundance: .
v_gene: TRBV9
CDR3nt: TGTGCCAGCAGCGTTGTAGCATCTGGGGCCAACGTCCTGACTTTC
CDR3aa: CASSVVASGANVLTF

j_gene: TRBJ2-5
d_gene: .
abundance: .
v_gene: TRBV7-9
CDR3nt: TGTGCCAGCAGCTTAGGCGCAGGCCAGGCTGGAGAGACCCAGTACTTC
CDR3aa: CASSLGAGQAGETQYF

j_gene: TRBJ1-4
d_gene: .
abundance: .
v_gene: TRBV21-1
CDR3nt: TGTTCCGGAGGGGGGGAAGAGGATGAAAAACTGTTTTTT
CDR3aa: CSGGGEEDEKLFF

j_gene: TRBJ1-2
d_gene: TRBD1
abundance: .
v_gene: TRBV28
CDR3nt: TGTGCCAGCAGTCTCGGGACAGCCATCTATGGCTACACCTTC
CDR3aa: CASSLGTAIYGYTF

j_gene: TRBJ2-1
d_gene: TRBD2
abundance: .
v_gene: TRBV7-2
CDR3nt: TGTGCCAGCAGCACCAGCGCCCTAGCGGGGGGGGAGCAGTTCTTC
CDR3aa: CASSTSALAGGEQFF

j_gene: TRBJ1-3
d_gene: .
abundance: .
v_gene: TRBV18
CDR3nt: TGTGCCAGCTCACCCCCCGTGGGGGGAATTTCTGGAAACACCATATATTTT
CDR3aa: CASSPPVGGISGNTIYF

j_gene: TRBJ2-1
d_gene: TRBD2
abundance: .
v_gene: TRBV6-4
CDR3nt: TGTGCCACCCCTAGGGGTACCGGGACTAACGGGAGATACAATGAGCAGTTCTTC
CDR3aa: CATPRGTGTNGRYNEQFF

j_gene: TRBJ2-7
d_gene: TRBD1
abundance: .
v_gene: TRBV19
CDR3nt: TGTGCCAGTAGTATAGGACGGGACAGGTCCTACGAGCAGTACTTC
CDR3aa: CASSIGRDRSYEQYF

j_gene: TRBJ2-7
d_gene: TRBD2
abundance: once
v_gene: TRBV7-8
CDR3nt: TGTGCCAGCAGCGCTGGACTAGCGGGAGTAAACGAGCAGTACTTC
CDR3aa: CASSAGLAGVNEQYF

j_gene: TRBJ2-5
d_gene: .
abundance: .
v_gene: TRBV10-1
CDR3nt: TGCGCCAGCAGTGAGGACTCTCCGGGGGAGACCCAGTACTTC
CDR3aa: CASSEDSPGETQYF

j_gene: TRBJ2-1
d_gene: TRBD2
abundance: once
v_gene: TRBV28
CDR3nt: TGTGCCATCCAATCGGGACTAGTAAATGAGCAGTTCTTC
CDR3aa: CAIQSGLVNEQFF

j_gene: TRBJ1-2
d_gene: TRBD1
abundance: .
v_gene: TRBV10-3
CDR3nt: TGTGCCATCAGTTCAAGGGGGACAGGAACCTACTATGGCTACACCTTC
CDR3aa: CAISSRGTGTYYGYTF

j_gene: TRBJ2-2
d_gene: TRBD1
abundance: .
v_gene: TRBV5-4
CDR3nt: TGTGCCAGCAGCGAGGAAGCAGGGGGTGGGAACACCGGGGAGCTGTTTTTT
CDR3aa: CASSEEAGGGNTGELFF

j_gene: TRBJ2-7
d_gene: .
abundance: once
v_gene: TRBV13
CDR3nt: TGTGCCAGCAGCTTCCTAAGCTACGAGCAGTACTTC
CDR3aa: CASSFLSYEQYF

j_gene: TRBJ1-1
d_gene: .
abundance: once
v_gene: TRBV3-1/TRBV3-2
CDR3nt: TGTGCCAGCAGCCAAACCACTCTACGGGGGGAAGCTTTCTTT
CDR3aa: CASSQTTLRGEAFF

j_gene: TRBJ1-4
d_gene: .
abundance: .
v_gene: TRBV30
CDR3nt: TGTGCCTGGAGTGCCGGGAGTAATGAAAAACTGTTTTTT
CDR3aa: CAWSAGSNEKLFF

j_gene: TRBJ1-1
d_gene: TRBD1
abundance: .
v_gene: TRBV5-1
CDR3nt: TGCGCCAGCCGAATCACAGGGGGGAACACTGAAGCTTTCTTT
CDR3aa: CASRITGGNTEAFF

j_gene: TRBJ1-2
d_gene: .
abundance: .
v_gene: TRBV28
CDR3nt: TGTGCCACCCCTCGGGACACTCAAGAGGTGGGCTACACCTTC
CDR3aa: CATPRDTQEVGYTF

j_gene: TRBJ2-3
d_gene: TRBD2
abundance: .
v_gene: TRBV27
CDR3nt: TGTGCCAGCAGTTTATTGGTAGCGGGGGGGCCGGGAGATACGCAGTATTTT
CDR3aa: CASSLLVAGGPGDTQYF

j_gene: TRBJ2-2
d_gene: TRBD2
abundance: few
v_gene: TRBV5-1
CDR3nt: TGCGCCAGCAGCCCGTATGCGGGGGGTAAGAACACCGGGGAGCTGTTTTTT
CDR3aa: CASSPYAGGKNTGELFF

j_gene: TRBJ2-7
d_gene: TRBD2
abundance: .
v_gene: TRBV7-9
CDR3nt: TGTGCCAGCAGCTCGGGACTAGCGGGGGACAAATACGAGCAGTACTTC
CDR3aa: CASSSGLAGDKYEQYF

j_gene: TRBJ2-2
d_gene: TRBD2
abundance: few
v_gene: TRBV3-1/TRBV3-2
CDR3nt: TGTGCCAGCAGCCCCGTCGGGGGGAGGCGGATTACCGGCGGGGGCGGGGAGCTGTTTTTT
CDR3aa: CASSPVGGRRITGGGGELFF

j_gene: TRBJ2-1
d_gene: .
abundance: .
v_gene: TRBV19
CDR3nt: TGTGCCAGTAGTATCAGTCTAGTCGGGGTTTACAATGAGCAGTTCTTC
CDR3aa: CASSISLVGVYNEQFF

j_gene: TRBJ1-6
d_gene: TRBD1
abundance: .
v_gene: TRBV5-1
CDR3nt: TGCGCCAGCAGCTTCGCCGGACAGGGTCATTCACCCCTCCACTTT
CDR3aa: CASSFAGQGHSPLHF

j_gene: TRBJ2-2
d_gene: .
abundance: .
v_gene: TRBV11-3
CDR3nt: TGTGCCAGCAGCTTACAGGGTCCCGGGGAGCTGTTTTTT
CDR3aa: CASSLQGPGELFF

j_gene: TRBJ2-1
d_gene: TRBD1
abundance: few
v_gene: TRBV5-1
CDR3nt: TGCGCCAGCAGCTTGGATCCAGCGGCCAGGGGGTTTGAGCAGTTCTTC
CDR3aa: CASSLDPAARGFEQFF

j_gene: TRBJ2-3
d_gene: .
abundance: .
v_gene: TRBV2
CDR3nt: TGTGCCAGCAGTTTAAGCGGGAGCACAGATACGCAGTATTTT
CDR3aa: CASSLSGSTDTQYF